This T cell receptor beta chain appears in the sequencing data of a study of Ad26.COV2.S vaccination and SARS-CoV-2 variants. At the level of the study: Of the COV1001 trial arms, the Ad26.COV2.S arm included the donor. Study conclusions and caveats: Breadth measured for non-spike TCRs was similar across vaccine and placebo recipients. Breadth and depth estimates from TCRs may understate total T cell responses.

With respect to this clone: The antigen is unknown.

Using immunoSEQ multiplex PCR, the repertoire was profiled, and TCRdb retains in-frame clones only, with some absent. Of 350,000 to 450,000 clones listed, around 89% are singletons. Described treatment: 15 to 20 received Ad26.COV2.S at low or high dose, single or two shots; roughly five received placebo; per-sample allocation not given. On day 63 after the first injection, vaccine and placebo recipients gave samples. The length of the CDR3 is 11 residues. V was shortened by 5 bases and J by 4 bases, with 5 bases between the two germline ends. From germline, CDR1 is MNHEY and CDR2 SVGAGI. This TCR was sampled from a person between 18 and 59 years old who received the Ad26.COV2.S COVID-19 vaccine or a placebo. The V and J genes are TRBV6-5 and TRBJ1-1; D remains unclear. This specimen was peripheral blood, taken in a trial of Ad26.COV2.S vaccine versus placebo. CDR3 residues: CASSRGTEAFF. The DNA of the CDR3 is TGTGCCAGCAGTCGAGGCACTGAAGCTTTCTTT.